One TCR beta chain is described in this entry. Antigen: not known. The junction does not match germline at one end; this may be a read error. The data were obtained in a study of cytomegalovirus exposure and HLA in healthy donors. Study conclusions and caveats: High sensitivity and specificity were reportedly achieved when the classifier diagnosed cytomegalovirus status.

The CDR3 covers 12 residues. The V gene's germline CDR1 is SEHNR and CDR2 FQNEAQ (reference sequence). The primer mix had 60 Vbeta and 13 Jbeta primers. Measured with immunoSEQ multiplex PCR; TCRdb has only the in-frame clones, and not every one. Of about 160,000 clones listed, about 85% are singletons. This TCR came from a woman aged 45-65 years in good health and CMV-seropositive. This rearrangement joins TRBV7-9 to TRBJ1-4, with D unresolved. The sequencing sample was made of PBMCs. As DNA, the CDR3 is TGTTCCAGCAGCCCCCCTCGTGAAAAACTGTTTTTT. This encodes CSSSPPREKLFF.